The entry below gives a single T cell receptor (beta chain) sequence along with its context. Its antigen is currently not known. Base quality data are lacking; no much larger clone is found one base away. The source of the sample is a study of blood T cell repertoires in COVID-19 (TCRdb year 2020). For context, the study as a whole: The collaborator samples originated in the United States, Italy and Spain and spanned the acute and convalescent phases of COVID-19. The material from the prospective study consisted of cDNA or gDNA derived from T cells, B-cell-depleted T cells, or PBMCs. Samples were obtained from the ongoing ImmuneRACE study (first 160 participants) and from 1,254 subjects provided by 6 global collaborators. Sample metadata almost always included a de-identified subject ID, COVID-19 status, age in years and sex. The repertoires were made available in a free public database intended to serve as a resource for research on the immune response to SARS-CoV-2. The dataset comprised deeply sampled blood TCRbeta repertoires from subjects exposed to, actively infected with, or recovered from COVID-19. Where available, HLA class I and class II types were obtained from metadata supplied by the sample provider rather than from assay-based typing. Overall study outcomes, separate from this receptor: The quantity of clinical and demographic metadata differed by source and by participant and was supplied without curation.

TCRbeta CDR3 regions were amplified from genomic DNA by means of the immunoSEQ Assay, a bias-controlled multiplex PCR. In the source study's methods: Within the assay, amplification of reference gene primers was used to estimate how many nucleated cells each sample contained. Sequence reads were collapsed and filtered to measure the absolute abundance of every unique TCRbeta CDR3 rearrangement. For each sample, productive Simpson clonality was calculated as the square root of Simpson's diversity index over productive rearrangements. Imported from immuneACCESS, the table was reduced by TCRdb to in-frame sequences with V and J called. These copies leave out some clones; in studies compared against another copy, an unresolved V gene accounts for under half, and the cause of the remainder is not known. V, J and clone size are those of that table, while D and trimming were read from the DNA. This sample is represented by about 230,000 clones; roughly 83% of them were singletons. The ten largest clones represent 27% of the sample.

CDR1 and CDR2 (SGHRS, YFSETQ) derive from the germline V gene. V drops 0 bases and J drops 1 base, leaving 10 bases in between. The CDR3 measures 15 amino acids from cysteine to phenylalanine. Of all the DNA, just the CDR3 is kept, 45 bases in frame from base 1. Each collaborating institution followed its own protocols to collect whole blood in K2EDTA tubes. Collaborator samples were shipped for TCRbeta analysis as frozen whole blood, isolated PBMCs, or DNA extracted from either sample type. The specimen sequenced was peripheral blood. This chain is built from TRBV5-1 and TRBJ1-1, with TRBD1 tentatively as D gene (6 bases match). The receptor was isolated from a man aged 40-50 years with acute or convalescent COVID-19. CDR3 protein: CASSLDVGGNTEAFF. The DNA sequence is given as TGCGCCAGCAGCTTGGATGTAGGGGGGAACACTGAAGCTTTCTTT.